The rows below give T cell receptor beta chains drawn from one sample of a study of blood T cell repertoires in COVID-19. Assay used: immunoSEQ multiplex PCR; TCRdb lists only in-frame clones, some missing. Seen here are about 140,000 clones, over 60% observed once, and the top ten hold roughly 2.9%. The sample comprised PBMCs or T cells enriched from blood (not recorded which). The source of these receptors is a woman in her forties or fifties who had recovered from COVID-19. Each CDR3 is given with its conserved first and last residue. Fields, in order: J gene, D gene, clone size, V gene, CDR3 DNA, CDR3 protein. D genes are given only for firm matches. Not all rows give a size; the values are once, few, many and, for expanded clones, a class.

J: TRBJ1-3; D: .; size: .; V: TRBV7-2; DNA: TGTGCCAGCAGCCTCGAGATCGGAAACACCATATATTTT; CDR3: CASSLEIGNTIYF
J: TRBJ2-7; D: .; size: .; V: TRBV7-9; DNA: TGTGCCAGCAGCACCGAGACGGTCGGGTACGAGCAGTACTTC; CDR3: CASSTETVGYEQYF
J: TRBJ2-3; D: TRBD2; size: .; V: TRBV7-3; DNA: TGTGCCAGCAGTTTACCCCGGGGTAGCGGGGAGACAGATACGCAGTATTTT; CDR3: CASSLPRGSGETDTQYF
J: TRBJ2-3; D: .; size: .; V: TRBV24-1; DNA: TGTGCCACCAGTGAACCCCGTAGCGGTCTCCTCGCCGTAGGTACGCAGTATTTT; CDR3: CATSEPRSGLLAVGTQYF
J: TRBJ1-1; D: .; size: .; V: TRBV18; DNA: TGTGCCAGCTCACCCAGGAGGGACACTGAAGCTTTCTTT; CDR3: CASSPRRDTEAFF
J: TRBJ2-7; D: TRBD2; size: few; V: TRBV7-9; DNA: TGTGCCAGCAGCACGACTAGCGGAGCCTACGAGCAGTACTTC; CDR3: CASSTTSGAYEQYF
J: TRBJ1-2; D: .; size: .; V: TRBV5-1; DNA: TGCGCCAGCAGCTTGGAAGGACTCGCGGGAAGTCACGGCTACACCTTC; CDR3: CASSLEGLAGSHGYTF
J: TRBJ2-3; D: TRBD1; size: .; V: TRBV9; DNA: TGTGCCAGCAGCGTAAGGATCGGACAGGGCATTTCAGATACGCAGTATTTT; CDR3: CASSVRIGQGISDTQYF
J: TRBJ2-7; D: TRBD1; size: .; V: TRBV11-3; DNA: TGTGCCAGCAGCTTAGAGGGAGGACAGGGACTCTACGAGCAGTACTTC; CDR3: CASSLEGGQGLYEQYF
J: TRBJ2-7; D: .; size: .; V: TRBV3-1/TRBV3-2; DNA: TGTGCCAGCAGCCCTACCGGGCTGGGGCCGCAATCCTACGAGCAGTACTTC; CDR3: CASSPTGLGPQSYEQYF
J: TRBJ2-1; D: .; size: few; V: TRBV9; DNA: TGTGCCAGCAGCGTAACGGCCGTAGCGGTTAGCTCCTACAATGAGCAGTTCTTC; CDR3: CASSVTAVAVSSYNEQFF
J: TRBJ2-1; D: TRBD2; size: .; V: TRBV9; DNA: TGTGCCAGCAGCGTAGATAGCGGGAGGAGGTTCTTC; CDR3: CASSVDSGRRFF
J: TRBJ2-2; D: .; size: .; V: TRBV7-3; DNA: TGTGCCAGCAGACTTTCAGGGGCGAACACCGGGGAGCTGTTTTTT; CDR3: CASRLSGANTGELFF
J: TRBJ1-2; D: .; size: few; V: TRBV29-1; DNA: TGCAGCGTTGAACATCTCAGAAACTATGGCTACACCTTC; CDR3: CSVEHLRNYGYTF
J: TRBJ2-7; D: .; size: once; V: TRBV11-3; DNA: TGTGCCAGCAGCCGAAGGCGGTACGAGCAGTACTTC; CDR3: CASSRRRYEQYF
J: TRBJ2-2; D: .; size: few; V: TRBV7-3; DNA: TGTGCCAGCAGCTCCCGACGGGCAGGGGCCACCGGGGAGCTGTTTTTT; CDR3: CASSSRRAGATGELFF